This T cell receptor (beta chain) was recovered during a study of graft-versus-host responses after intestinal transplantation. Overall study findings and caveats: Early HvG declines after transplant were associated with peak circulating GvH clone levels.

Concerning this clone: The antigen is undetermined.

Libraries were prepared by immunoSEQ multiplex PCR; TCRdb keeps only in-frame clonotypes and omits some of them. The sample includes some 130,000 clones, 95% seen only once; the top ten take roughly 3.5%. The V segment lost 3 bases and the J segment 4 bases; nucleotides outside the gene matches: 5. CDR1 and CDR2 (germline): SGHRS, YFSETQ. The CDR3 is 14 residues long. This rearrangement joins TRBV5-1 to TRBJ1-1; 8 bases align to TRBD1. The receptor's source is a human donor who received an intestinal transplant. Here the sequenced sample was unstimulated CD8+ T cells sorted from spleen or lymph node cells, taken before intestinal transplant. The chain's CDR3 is CASSWTGSGTEAFF. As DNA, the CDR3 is TGCGCCAGCAGCTGGACAGGGTCGGGCACTGAAGCTTTCTTT.